This TCR beta chain was sequenced in a study of shared clonotypes between healthy human individuals. CDR1 is LNHDA, CDR2 SQIVND, per germline (reference sequence). V was cut by 2 bases and J by 2 bases, with 10 bases left in between. CDR3 length: 16 residues. This table comes from immunoSEQ multiplex PCR, and its TCRdb copy is limited to in-frame clones, with some not included. In the table there are roughly 720,000 clones, 80% to 95% of which are singletons. The J gene is TRBJ2-6, the V gene TRBV19; D is unclear. The sequenced sample was memory CD8+ T cells from PBMCs. Documented subset: CD45RO+ cells pooled with CCR7-negative TemRA cells. The clonotype comes from a man between 18 and 35 years old in good health. Some clones in this sample may be carry-over from other donors' samples. The CDR3 DNA is TGTGCCAGTAGTATAATGGGGATGGCTGGGGCCAACGTCCTGACTTTC. This gives the protein CASSIMGMAGANVLTF.